This passage covers 3 T cell receptor beta chains from one sample sequenced in a study of a mutant IDH1 vaccine in newly diagnosed glioma. For these receptors, no antigen is known. Measured with immunoSEQ multiplex PCR; TCRdb has only the in-frame clones, and not every one. The table includes around 62,000 clones, 89% detected once. Time point reported: week 11, during vaccination. The vaccine gave 300 ug of a 20-mer mutant IDH1 peptide subcutaneously per dose. The sample consisted of PBMCs, taken from a glioma patient whose treatment included an IDH1 peptide vaccine. These TCRs come from a man aged 40-49 years with glioma.

This chain joins TRBV5-8 and TRBJ2-7; D might be TRBD1 or TRBD2, each matching 6 bases. Trimming took 4 bases from V and 3 from J, leaving 11 bases between them. Germline CDR1 and CDR2: SGHTS and YDEGEE. This CDR3 has 13 residues. In DNA form, the CDR3 reads TGTGCCAGCAGCCTAGGGGGAGGCTACGAGCAGTACTTC. Amino acids: CASSLGGGYEQYF.

The CDR3 nucleotides are TGTGCCAGCAGTGAAACTCAGACAGGGGGCAATTATGTTGGCTACACCTTC. This encodes CASSETQTGGNYVGYTF. The V call is TRBV6-1, the J call TRBJ1-2, with 10 bases fitting TRBD1. Germline assignment: CDR1 MNHNS and CDR2 SASEGT. V lost 2 bases and J lost 7; bases outside the gene matches: 13. CDR3 length equals 17 residues.

This sequence joins TRBV18 and TRBJ1-1; 7 bases line up with TRBD1. Losses at the gene ends were 6 bases for V and 2 bases for J; bases not matched to a gene: 12. The CDR3 has 16 residues. Germline CDR1 KGHSH, CDR2 LQKENI. As DNA, the CDR3 is TGTGCCAGCTCGGCTAAAACCAGGGGGGGTAACACTGAAGCTTTCTTT. As protein: CASSAKTRGGNTEAFF.